This T cell receptor (beta chain) emerged from a study of a mutant IDH1 vaccine in newly diagnosed glioma. Whole-study context: A roughly 60% male, approximately 38% female split and a mean age of roughly 44 years characterized treated patients.

Some clones are missing from TCRdb's copy, which holds only in-frame ones; the method was immunoSEQ multiplex PCR. The sample consists of roughly 50,000 clones, roughly 80% of them appearing once. Germline assignment: CDR1 SNHLY and CDR2 FYNNEI. The CDR3 runs to 15 residues. V was cut by 6 bases and J by 2 bases, with 16 bases left in between. Time point meaning: week 5, during vaccination. Alongside topical imiquimod, each dose of vaccine comprised 300 ug of mutant IDH1 20-mer peptide. Points on this clone: The antigen remains unidentified.

Here the sequenced sample was PBMCs, taken from a glioma patient whose treatment included an IDH1 peptide vaccine. The chain recombines TRBV2 with TRBJ2-5; D possibly corresponds to TRBD1 (6 bases). The clonotype originates from a woman aged 18-30 years with glioma. Some clones in this sample may be carry-over from other donors' samples. CDR3 DNA sequence: TGTGCCAGCAGCGAGAGGGGGTCCGCACAAGAGACCCAGTACTTC. Encoded protein: CASSERGSAQETQYF.